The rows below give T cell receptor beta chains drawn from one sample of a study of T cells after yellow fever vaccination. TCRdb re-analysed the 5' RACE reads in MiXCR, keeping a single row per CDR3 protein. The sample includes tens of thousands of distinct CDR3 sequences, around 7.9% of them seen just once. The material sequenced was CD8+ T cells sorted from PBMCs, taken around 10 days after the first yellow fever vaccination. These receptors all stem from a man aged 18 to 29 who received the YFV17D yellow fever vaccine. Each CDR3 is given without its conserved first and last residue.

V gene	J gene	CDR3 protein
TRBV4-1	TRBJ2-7	ASSPRGGYEQY
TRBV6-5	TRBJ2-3	ASGWGTDTQY
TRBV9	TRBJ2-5	ASSVGERGRGQETQY
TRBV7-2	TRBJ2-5	ASSLELAGPATETQY
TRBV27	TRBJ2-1	ASSFGRGGPHNEQF
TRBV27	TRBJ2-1	ASSPQLAGGPGEQF
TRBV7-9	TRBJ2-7	ASSLEWGNEQY
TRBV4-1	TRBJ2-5	ASSQHQGGEETQY
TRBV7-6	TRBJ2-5	ASSFVTGGPMGAQY
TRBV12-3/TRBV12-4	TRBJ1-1	ASSFPMNTEAF
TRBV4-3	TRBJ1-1	ASSQDSLNTEAF
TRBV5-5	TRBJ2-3	ASSSRQVTYTDTQY
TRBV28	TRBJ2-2	ASSFGVGELF
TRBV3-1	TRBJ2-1	ASSPGQGVYEQF
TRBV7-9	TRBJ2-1	AIGPGRRHNEQF
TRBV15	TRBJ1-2	ATSTAENYGYT
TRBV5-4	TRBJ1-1	ASTYGGAAEAF
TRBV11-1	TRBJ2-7	ASSAQMGQGVSIPYEQY
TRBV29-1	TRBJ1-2	SVDRETGGIYGYT
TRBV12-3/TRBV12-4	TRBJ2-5	ASRPRAGQETQY
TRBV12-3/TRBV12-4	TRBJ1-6	ASSLPYSPLH